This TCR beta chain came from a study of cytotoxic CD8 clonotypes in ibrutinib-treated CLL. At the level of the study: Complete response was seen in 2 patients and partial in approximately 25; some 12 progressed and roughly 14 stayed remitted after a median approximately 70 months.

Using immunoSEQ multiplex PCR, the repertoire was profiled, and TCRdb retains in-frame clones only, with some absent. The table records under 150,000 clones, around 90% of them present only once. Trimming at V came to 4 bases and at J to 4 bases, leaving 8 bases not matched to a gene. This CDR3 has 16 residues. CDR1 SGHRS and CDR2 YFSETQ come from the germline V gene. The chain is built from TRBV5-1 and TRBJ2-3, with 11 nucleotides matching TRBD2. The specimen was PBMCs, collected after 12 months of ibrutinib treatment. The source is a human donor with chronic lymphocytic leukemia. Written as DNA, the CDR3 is TGCGCCAGCAGCCCGCTTAGCGGGAGGGCGGCAGATACGCAGTATTTT. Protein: CASSPLSGRAADTQYF.